The clone carrying this TCR beta chain appeared a few times. The CDR3 totals 13 residues. Germline V gene data show CDR1 as SQVTM and CDR2 as ANQGSEA. The V gene lost 2 bases and the J gene lost 2 bases, with 10 bases spanning the gap. This sample is drawn from a study of T-cell reconstitution after alpha-beta-depleted transplantation in children. A TCRbeta library incorporating unique molecular identifiers was prepared. In TCRdb, the PCR reads were re-called with MiXCR into one record per CDR3 protein. Among more than 550,000 distinct CDR3 sequences listed, about 10% were seen once. This rearrangement joins TRBV29-1 to TRBJ2-7; TRBD2 is a possible D gene (5 bases). This specimen was PBMCs from the stem cell graft donor, taken from the stem cell graft. This sequence was found in a human donor who donated a stem cell graft to a child with acute myeloid leukemia. As DNA, the CDR3 is TGCAGCGTTGAATTGGACTCAACCTACGAGCAGTACTTC. Translation: CSVELDSTYEQYF.